This T cell receptor beta chain comes out of a study of cytotoxic CD8 clonotypes in ibrutinib-treated CLL. Overall study findings and caveats: There were few public clonotypes, and on treatment they contracted or stayed stable. At ibrutinib response, clonality increased, and at progression it declined back toward baseline. Clonality was higher at baseline than in age-matched healthy donors and tracked circulating CD8+ T-cell counts.

Comments on this clone: Its specificity is unknown.

Libraries were prepared by immunoSEQ multiplex PCR; TCRdb keeps only in-frame clonotypes and omits some of them. The data show under 200,000 clones, with less than 85% seen just once and under 5.5% held by the top ten. Sequencing was performed on PBMCs, taken after 24 months of ibrutinib treatment. The TCR was taken from a human donor with chronic lymphocytic leukemia.

The CDR3 sequence is CASSGTGEGEAFF. The DNA for the CDR3 is TGTGCCAGCAGCGGGACAGGGGAGGGGGAAGCTTTCTTT. V gene TRBV5-5 combines with J gene TRBJ1-1; the match to TRBD1 covers 10 bases. Germline V CDR1 and CDR2: SGHKS, YYEKEE (reference sequence). The V segment lost 4 bases and the J segment 8 bases; nucleotides outside the gene matches: 5. The CDR3 extends over 13 amino acids.